The following is a TCR beta chain sequence with its context. RNA was extracted from bulk tissue without any cell sorting. Chemotherapy-naive patients with new lung cancer underwent thoracic surgery in China, August–November 2014. TCRbeta libraries were built with three rounds of nested PCR, modified from ARM-PCR. TCRdb re-derived calls from the multiplex PCR reads in MiXCR, one entry per CDR3 protein. Among under 95,000 distinct CDR3 sequences, 67% were seen once, and the ten largest hold 18%. Germline CDR1 and CDR2: SGHVS and FQNEAQ. Trimming stripped 4 bases from V and 6 bases from J, with 19 bases between. The CDR3 loop spans 15 amino acids. This sample was included in a study of tumor and adjacent non-tumor tissue in lung cancer. Study details: Patients were aged about 31 to 85, about ten men and 4 to 6 women, stage I to III.

The sequenced material came from lung tumor tissue. This TCR came from a man in his 60s with non-small cell lung cancer. The rearrangement uses TRBV7-8 and TRBJ2-7; D is perhaps TRBD1 (6 bases). The CDR3 protein is CASSSHPRGESEQYF. CDR3 DNA: TGTGCCAGCAGCTCGCATCCCAGGGGAGAAAGCGAGCAGTACTTC. The complete variable domain, with remaining parts taken from reference TRBV7-8 and TRBJ2-7, reads GAGVSQSPRYKVAKRGQDVALRCDPISGHVSLFWYQQALGQGPEFLTYFQNEAQLDKSGLPSDRFFAERPEGSVSTLKIQRTQQEDSAVYLCASSSHPRGESEQYFGPGTRLTVT.